The entry below gives a single TCR beta chain sequence along with its context. What it recognizes is unknown. The data derive from a study of blood T cells in healthy people across ages. Study information: Per two T cells, template switching captured roughly one barcoded beta molecule. Broader study findings: Leaving the PBMCs unsorted stopped any conclusive comparison of naive versus antigen-experienced cells.

Then a second PCR, running roughly 6 to 11 cycles, was carried out with a sample-barcoded 5' primer and a J-beta primer mix. Each cDNA molecule, via a template-switch adaptor with 12 random nucleotides, was tagged. From the 5' RACE reads, TCRdb called clonotypes with MiXCR, one entry per CDR3 protein. The repertoire holds hundreds of thousands of distinct CDR3 sequences, less than 45% seen once, with 25% to 35% in the top ten. The CDR3 loop spans 16 amino acids. Trimming at V came to 2 bases and at J to 2 bases, leaving 4 bases not matched to a gene. Germline CDR1 SGHRS, CDR2 YFSETQ. The TCR comes from a man aged 80 or over in good health. Sequenced input: blood. The chain recombines TRBV5-1 with TRBJ2-3, with 11 bases matching TRBD2. The CDR3 DNA reads as TGCGCCAGCAGCTTCCGACTAGCGGGGTCCACAGATACGCAGTATTTT. Its protein is CASSFRLAGSTDTQYF.